These T cell receptor beta chains were read from a single sample in a study of technical replicates of blood from several donors. Generated by immunoSEQ multiplex PCR, the TCRdb table keeps only in-frame clones and is missing some. In the table there are 95,000 to 100,000 clones, nearly 96% of which are singletons. Input material: T cells isolated from PBMCs. These receptors were collected from a human donor in good health. CDR3s include the opening cysteine and the closing phenylalanine or tryptophan. The order of the fields is clone size, J gene, D gene, V gene, CDR3 protein, CDR3 DNA. A D gene is named only where the DNA matches it firmly. Clone size, where shown, is once, few, many, or a class for clones that have expanded.

NA	TRBJ2-3	TRBD2	TRBV4-1	CASSLGLARGDTQYF	TGCGCCAGCAGCCTCGGACTAGCCCGAGGAGATACGCAGTATTTT
NA	TRBJ1-5	NA	TRBV27	CASSLSSAQPQHF	TGTGCCAGCAGTTTATCGAGCGCTCAGCCCCAGCATTTT
NA	TRBJ2-3	TRBD2	TRBV10-3	CAISRRTSGDTDTQYF	TGTGCCATCAGTCGAAGGACTAGCGGGGACACAGATACGCAGTATTTT
NA	TRBJ2-7	NA	TRBV10-3	CAISALGSYRDEQYF	TGTGCCATCAGTGCCCTCGGGTCCTACCGGGACGAGCAGTACTTC
NA	TRBJ2-7	TRBD1	TRBV19	CASSITPGQGSEQYF	TGTGCCAGTAGTATAACTCCGGGACAGGGTTCCGAGCAGTACTTC
NA	TRBJ1-2	NA	TRBV5-1	CASSLARREAYGYTF	TGCGCCAGCAGCTTGGCCCGGCGGGAGGCCTATGGCTACACCTTC
NA	TRBJ2-1	NA	TRBV21-1	CASSKEMVPGLAGECYNEQFF	TGTGCCAGCAGCAAAGAAATGGTACCGGGACTAGCGGGAGAGTGCTACAATGAGCAGTTCTTC
NA	TRBJ2-7	TRBD2	TRBV4-1	CASSPLAGGPYEQYF	TGCGCCAGCAGCCCGTTAGCGGGGGGGCCGTACGAGCAGTACTTC
NA	TRBJ1-2	NA	TRBV7-2	CASDRFNYGYTF	TGTGCCAGCGACAGGTTTAACTATGGCTACACCTTC
NA	TRBJ1-2	NA	TRBV4-1	CASSAHFDGANYGYTF	TGCGCCAGCAGCGCTCACTTTGACGGAGCTAACTATGGCTACACCTTC
NA	TRBJ2-2	NA	TRBV6-5	CASSYSRGGTGELFF	TGTGCCAGCAGTTACTCGCGGGGTGGCACCGGGGAGCTGTTTTTT
NA	TRBJ2-7	NA	TRBV12-1	CASSFLKGQGETYEQYF	TGTGCCAGCAGCTTTCTAAAGGGACAGGGTGAAACCTACGAGCAGTACTTC
NA	TRBJ2-1	TRBD2	TRBV9	CASSTGLAVYEQFF	TGTGCCAGCAGCACCGGACTAGCGGTATATGAGCAGTTCTTC
NA	TRBJ2-7	TRBD2	TRBV7-2	CASSTQSGDLLFEQYF	TGTGCCAGCAGCACCCAAAGCGGGGACTTGTTGTTCGAGCAGTACTTC
NA	TRBJ1-2	TRBD1	TRBV5-1	CASSLDWTGSGYTF	TGCGCCAGCAGCTTGGACTGGACAGGGAGCGGCTACACCTTC
NA	TRBJ1-4	NA	TRBV5-4	CASSLEGGQEKLFF	TGTGCCAGCAGCTTGGAGGGTGGACAAGAAAAACTGTTTTTT
NA	TRBJ1-5	NA	TRBV6-5	CASSYSHNQPQHF	TGTGCCAGCAGTTATTCCCACAATCAGCCCCAGCATTTT
NA	TRBJ2-5	TRBD2	TRBV28	CASSLAQAGGPGGTQYF	TGTGCCAGCAGTTTGGCCCAAGCGGGAGGGCCGGGGGGGACCCAGTACTTC
NA	TRBJ2-2	TRBD1	TRBV5-1	CASSWNDRGRGRWDTGELFF	TGCGCCAGCAGCTGGAACGACAGGGGGCGAGGTAGATGGGACACCGGGGAGCTGTTTTTT
NA	TRBJ2-1	NA	TRBV5-1	CASSGGLGQEQFF	TGCGCCAGCAGCGGGGGCCTTGGTCAGGAGCAGTTCTTC
NA	TRBJ2-7	NA	TRBV5-1	CASSLGGGLKGYEQYF	TGCGCCAGCAGCTTGGGCGGAGGGCTGAAAGGCTACGAGCAGTACTTC
NA	TRBJ2-2	NA	TRBV11-3	CASSLELNTGELFF	TGTGCCAGCAGCTTAGAGTTAAACACCGGGGAGCTGTTTTTT
NA	TRBJ2-3	NA	TRBV4-1	CASSQDERGTDTQYF	TGCGCCAGCAGCCAAGATGAGAGGGGCACAGATACGCAGTATTTT
NA	TRBJ2-1	NA	TRBV4-1	CASSQEGASYNEQFF	TGCGCCAGCAGCCAAGAAGGAGCCTCCTACAATGAGCAGTTCTTC
once	TRBJ1-2	NA	TRBV6-5	CASRGGPDSYGYTF	TGTGCCAGCCGAGGAGGGCCCGACAGCTATGGCTACACCTTC
NA	TRBJ2-7	NA	TRBV7-6	CASSLEGRGSSYEQYF	TGTGCCAGCAGCTTAGAGGGCAGGGGAAGCTCCTACGAGCAGTACTTC
NA	TRBJ2-2	TRBD2	TRBV4-1	CASSQALRAGVGGELFF	TGCGCCAGCAGCCAAGCCCTGAGAGCGGGAGTCGGCGGGGAGCTGTTTTTT